The present entry profiles one T cell receptor beta chain with its context. Its target is unknown. Data came from immunoSEQ multiplex PCR; TCRdb stores just in-frame clones and leaves some out. The sample holds roughly 93,000 clones; approximately 90% are singletons and the top ten take roughly 0.36%. The sample belongs to a study of graft-versus-host responses after intestinal transplantation. On the study more broadly: Recipients had multivisceral, liver-intestinal, or isolated intestinal transplants. Anti-thymocyte globulin induction, then tacrolimus and steroids for around three years, went to all recipients.

Germline CDR1 and CDR2: SGDLS and YYNGEE. Germline trimming cut 0 bases from V and 2 bases from J; bases unmatched to any gene: 10. CDR3 length: 18 residues. Study results and caveats: GvH clones appeared in recipient marrow, some first in ileum or blood.

This sequence joins TRBV9 and TRBJ2-3; 9 bases are shared with TRBD2. This sequence originates from a human donor who was the organ donor for an intestinal transplant. The input for sequencing was unstimulated CD8+ T cells sorted from spleen or lymph node cells, taken before transplant. CDR3 in DNA: TGTGCCAGCAGCGTAGCGTGGAGGGCGGGGGGGTCCACAGATACGCAGTATTTT. It translates to CASSVAWRAGGSTDTQYF. Complete variable domain (other parts from reference TRBV9 and TRBJ2-3): DSGVTQTPKHLITATGQRVTLRCSPRSGDLSVYWYQQSLDQGLQFLIQYYNGEERAKGNILERFSAQQFPDLHSELNLSSLELGDSALYFCASSVAWRAGGSTDTQYFGPGTRLTVL.